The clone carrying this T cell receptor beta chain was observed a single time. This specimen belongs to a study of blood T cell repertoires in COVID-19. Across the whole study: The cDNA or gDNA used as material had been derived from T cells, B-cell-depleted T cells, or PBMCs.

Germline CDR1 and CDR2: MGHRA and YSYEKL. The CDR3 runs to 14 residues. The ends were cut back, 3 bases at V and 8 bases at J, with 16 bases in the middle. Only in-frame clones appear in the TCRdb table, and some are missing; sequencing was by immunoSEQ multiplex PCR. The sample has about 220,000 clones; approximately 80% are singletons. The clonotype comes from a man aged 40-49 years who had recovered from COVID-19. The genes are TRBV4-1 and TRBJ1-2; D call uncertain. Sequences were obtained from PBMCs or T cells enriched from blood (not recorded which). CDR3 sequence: CASSHREGSYGYTF. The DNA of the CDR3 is TGCGCCAGCAGCCATCGGGAGGGAAGTTACGGCTACACCTTC.